This T cell receptor beta chain was recovered during a study of glioma-infiltrating T cells after dendritic cell vaccination. Specified time point: after dendritic cell vaccination, including at tumor progression/relapse. There are 14 residues in the CDR3. Trimming removed 5 bases from V and 4 bases from J; junction bases left unmatched: 6. Germline V CDR1 and CDR2: LNHNV, YYDKDF (reference sequence). Sequenced by immunoSEQ multiplex PCR; TCRdb stores in-frame clones only, minus some. The sample has more than 20,000 clones; nearly 90% are singletons. The V call is TRBV15, the J call TRBJ1-2, with 8 bases identical to TRBD1. The source is a human donor with glioblastoma. The sample was blood, taken after dendritic cell vaccination. The CDR3 reads CATSAPDRAYGYTF. The DNA for the CDR3 is TGTGCCACCAGCGCTCCGGACAGGGCCTATGGCTACACCTTC.